The entry below gives a single T cell receptor beta chain sequence along with its context. The target of this receptor is not known. Nothing much larger sits one base from this clone, and base qualities are not available. The TCR beta CDR3 regions were amplified from the RNA transcripts. For the first round of RT-PCR on the TCR CDR3, the HTBI primer set was used together with the Qiagen OneStep RT-PCR kit. Libraries were constructed in a second round of multiplex PCR, after which size selection and purification were carried out. Paired-end sequencing of the libraries was performed with 100 bp reads on an Illumina HiSeq2000. Regarding the original processing steps: SOAPnuke was used to process the raw data, with reads discarded if the reads contained adapters or uncalled bases, had a mean Phred below 15, or lacked an exact constant-primer or identifier match. COPE v1.2.5 was used to merge high-quality paired reads, and clonotypes were defined as unique nucleotide sequences. Clonotypes were aligned to IMGT TRBV, TRBD and TRBJ reference segments using MiTCR v1.1. The analysis was restricted to V-J combinations with a frequency above 0.0001, which together covered 99% to 99.2% of the repertoires. A TCS score was defined as the ratio of F50 (clonal expansion) to E x V (chaos), with BLOSUM62-based TCRdist applied between CDR3 peptides within each V-J. Welch's t-statistics and random forest reduced 500 to 650 V-J features to 13, which were used in a naive Bayes classifier (R e1071). TCRdb handled the public reads itself, with Q25 trimming in fastp and clone calling in MiXCR, and kept productive beta chains. Under each unique CDR3 protein, matching rows form one entry showing the most common genes and DNA. The V and J calls, along with clone size, are taken from TCRdb and not from the paper's own processing. The sample has hundreds of thousands of distinct CDR3 sequences on record, around 16% of them singletons. The ten largest clones take up around 4% of the sample.

Its CDR3 holds 17 amino acids, cysteine through phenylalanine. Only the CDR3 region is kept as DNA, spanning 51 bases read in frame from base 1. V is reduced by 4 bases and J by 3 bases, leaving a spacing of 20 bases between them. The germline V gene (reference sequence) gives CDR1 as LNHDA and CDR2 as SQIVND. Stable Graves' hyperthyroidism was defined as no progression to ophthalmopathy during 18 months of follow-up. Hyperthyroidism patients were aged 18 to 65 years and newly diagnosed, with disease duration of less than 2 months. The study excluded patients with uncontrolled infections, other autoimmune diseases, pregnancy or lactation. Diagnoses were established on the basis of clinical symptoms, serum thyroxine and TRAb, thyroid ultrasound, and orbital computed tomography. PBMCs were separated from 10 ml of fresh peripheral blood using Ficoll-Paque density gradient centrifugation. Trizol reagent was used to extract total RNA, and RNA quality was then checked on an Agilent 2100 Bioanalyzer.

The sample comes from a study of T cells in Graves' hyperthyroidism and ophthalmopathy (dated by TCRdb to between 2018 and 2020). Background for the entire study: Peripheral blood samples were taken at initial diagnosis, before any treatment was given. To identify TCR V-J signatures that set the groups apart, the researchers used a discovery cohort of more than 95 patients, made up of fewer than 50 with Graves' ophthalmopathy and about 60 with stable Graves' hyperthyroidism. Prospective prediction of ophthalmopathy was tested in an independent validation cohort consisting of about 20 hyperthyroidism patients and some 17 patients who later progressed to ophthalmopathy. The 75 to 100 discovery patients were randomly divided into training and test sets at a 7:3 ratio. In more than five Graves' hyperthyroidism patients, the study also compared T-cell repertoires from thyroid tissue with T-cell repertoires from blood. After sampling, hyperthyroidism patients received methimazole starting at 30 mg daily, and ophthalmopathy patients received high-dose intravenous methylprednisolone. According to the paper, TCR Vbeta CDR3 sequencing was carried out on roughly 130 peripheral blood samples, which came from approximately 41 ophthalmopathy, 75 or so hyperthyroidism and roughly 17 progressor patients.

The paper's findings and limits, for the study overall: Most expanded thyroid clonotypes (frequency above 0.001) were also found in blood, which suggests that blood repertoires may mirror thyroid immune responses. Ophthalmopathy was separated from stable hyperthyroidism by a 13 V-J signature model, with approximately 89% sensitivity and about 81% specificity obtained in cross-validation and 80%/75% obtained in testing. In validation, progression to ophthalmopathy was predicted by the model with around 71% sensitivity and around 75% specificity, a median of roughly six months before onset. Sample size was not statistically predetermined, and investigators were not blinded to group allocation.

The sequence is built from TRBV19 and TRBJ2-3, with the D call perhaps TRBD1 or TRBD2, each one matching 5 bases. The sample taken for sequencing was blood. The source of this sequence is a woman aged 25 to 39 with Graves' hyperthyroidism. The CDR3 has the sequence CASSRGTVRLVTDTQYF. The DNA reads as follows: TGTGCCAGTAGTAGAGGGACGGTCAGATTGGTTACAGATACGCAGTATTTT.